The clone carrying this TCR beta chain was seen only a few times. The data were taken from a study of technical replicates of blood from a handful of donors. The CDR3 length is 13 residues. Germline V CDR1 and CDR2: KGHSH, LQKENI. The trim removed 4 bases at V and 7 bases at J, leaving 2 bases unmatched. The data were produced by immunoSEQ multiplex PCR, yet TCRdb's version contains in-frame clones alone and is incomplete. The sample carries about 76,000 clones, about 86% recorded once. The chain has TRBV18 and TRBJ1-5, with 9 bases matching TRBD1. The sequenced sample was PBMCs. The clonotype was recovered from a human donor in good health. Some clones in this sample may be carry-over from other donors' samples. CDR3 in DNA: TGTGCCAGCTCACGGACAGGGGACCAGCCCCAGCATTTT. The encoded protein is CASSRTGDQPQHF.